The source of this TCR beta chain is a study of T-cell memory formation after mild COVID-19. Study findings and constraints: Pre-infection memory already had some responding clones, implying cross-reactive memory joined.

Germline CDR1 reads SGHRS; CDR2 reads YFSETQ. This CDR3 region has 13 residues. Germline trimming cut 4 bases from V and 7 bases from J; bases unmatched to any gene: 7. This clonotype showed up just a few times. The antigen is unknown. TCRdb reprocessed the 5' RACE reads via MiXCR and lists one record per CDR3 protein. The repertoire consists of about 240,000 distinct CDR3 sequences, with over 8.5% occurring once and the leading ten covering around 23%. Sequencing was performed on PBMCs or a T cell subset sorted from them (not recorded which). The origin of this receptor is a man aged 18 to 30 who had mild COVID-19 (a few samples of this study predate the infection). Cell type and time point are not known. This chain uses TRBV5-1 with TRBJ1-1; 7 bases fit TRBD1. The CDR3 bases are TGCGCCAGCAGCCTCACAGGGGAGATTGAAGCTTTCTTT. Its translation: CASSLTGEIEAFF.